The 13 T cell receptor beta chains reported below all come from one sample, sequenced in a study of blood T cell repertoires in COVID-19 (dated by TCRdb to about 2020). Library preparation was by the immunoSEQ multiplex PCR assay. This is the immuneACCESS table as TCRdb keeps it, with only in-frame sequences that have V and J called. A part of the clones is gone; compared with another copy, unresolved V genes explain less than half, and the rest is unexplained. The sample includes roughly 73,000 clones, with roughly 79% observed a single time. The ten largest account for about 20% of the sample. Source material: peripheral blood. These TCRs come from a woman in her 70s with acute or convalescent COVID-19.

In this sample, this clone turned up a few times. This rearrangement joins TRBV3-1 (or the pseudogene TRBV3-2) to TRBJ1-5, with 8 bases aligning to TRBD1. The V gene's germline CDR1 is LGHDT and CDR2 YNNKEL (reference sequence). The junction had 5 bases not matched to a gene; V was cut back by 2 bases and J by 5 bases. The CDR3 contains 15 residues. The chain's CDR3 is CASSQYPTGDQPQHF. The CDR3 DNA reads as TGTGCCAGCAGCCAATATCCGACAGGGGATCAGCCCCAGCATTTT.

The chain combines TRBV5-6 with TRBJ2-1, with TRBD1 as a possible D gene (6 bases). The CDR3 sequence is 13 residues long. Trimming took 3 bases from V and 9 from J, leaving 13 bases between them. CDR1 and CDR2 (germline): SGHDT, YYEEEE. CDR3 DNA sequence: TGTGCCAGCAGCTCCCCTAAAGGGGGTGAGCAGTTCTTC. It specifies CASSSPKGGEQFF.

The rearrangement uses TRBV18 and TRBJ1-1, with D hard to call. V lost 3 bases and J lost 1, with 9 bases in between. The CDR3 is 14 residues long. Per the germline V gene, CDR1 is KGHSH and CDR2 is LQKENI. The CDR3: CASSPIPRNTEAFF. Written as DNA, the CDR3 is TGTGCCAGCTCACCTATCCCCAGGAACACTGAAGCTTTCTTT.

The chain combines TRBV7-9 with TRBJ1-1; D is undetermined. The germline CDR1 and CDR2 sequences are SEHNR and FQNEAQ (reference sequence). The CDR3 contains 13 residues. V was pared by 1 base and J by 4 bases, with 7 bases between. CDR3 residues: CASSLGGGTEAFF. The DNA of the CDR3 is TGTGCCAGCAGCTTAGGGGGAGGCACTGAAGCTTTCTTT.

The chain has TRBV5-1 and TRBJ2-2; TRBD2 aligns across 9 bases. The junction had 5 bases not matched to a gene; V was cut back by 4 bases and J by 7 bases. The CDR3 has 14 amino acids. Germline V gene sequence: CDR1 SGHRS, CDR2 YFSETQ. The DNA for the CDR3 is TGCGCCAGCAGCGGGACTAGCCACGGCGGGGAGCTGTTTTTT. Its protein is CASSGTSHGGELFF.

The J gene is TRBJ2-7, the V gene TRBV27, with D possibly TRBD2 on 6 matching bases. Per germline, CDR1 MNHEY and CDR2 SMNVEV (reference sequence). V was trimmed by 4 bases and J by 3 bases, leaving 16 bases between them. This CDR3 has 15 residues. The CDR3 DNA reads as TGTGCCAGCAGTTCGACTAGTCTCTACTACTACGAGCAGTACTTC. As protein: CASSSTSLYYYEQYF.

This chain joins TRBV19 and TRBJ2-7; 9 nucleotides match TRBD2. With 0 bases clipped from V and 3 bases from J, the junction kept 6 bases outside the gene matches. Looked up from germline, CDR1 is LNHDA and CDR2 is SQIVND (reference sequence). This CDR3 is built from 16 residues. In DNA form, the CDR3 reads TGTGCCAGTAGTATAGATAGGGCTAGCGGGATCTACGAGCAGTACTTC. Its translation: CASSIDRASGIYEQYF.

The chain is built from TRBV18 and TRBJ2-1; 12 nucleotides line up with TRBD2. The junction had 2 bases not matched to a gene; V was cut back by 0 bases and J by 8 bases. The CDR3 consists of 15 residues. Per germline, CDR1 KGHSH and CDR2 LQKENI. DNA of the CDR3: TGTGCCAGCTCACCACCCCTAGCGGGAGGGGATGAGCAGTTCTTC. It encodes CASSPPLAGGDEQFF.

This chain links TRBV27 with TRBJ1-6, with TRBD1 matching over 9 bases. CDR3 length equals 13 residues. Germline CDR1 reads MNHEY; CDR2 reads SMNVEV (reference sequence). With 7 bases clipped from V and 8 bases from J, the junction kept 3 bases outside the gene matches. The CDR3 DNA reads TGTGCCAGCAAGACAGGGGGACATTCACCCCTCCACTTT. It codes for CASKTGGHSPLHF.

Concerning this clone itself: A read error is possible here, since a much larger clone lies one base away. Distinct nucleotide sequences in the sample also encode this CDR3. The V gene is TRBV6-4, the J gene TRBJ2-2; 9 nucleotides align to TRBD2. Germline V CDR1 and CDR2: MRHNA, SNTAGT. The CDR3 runs to 15 residues. V dropped 0 bases and J dropped 6; count of bases not matched to a gene: 2. CDR3 coding DNA: TGTGCCAGCAGTGACTCGGCGGGAGGGCCCGGGGAGCTGTTTTTT. This codes for CASSDSAGGPGELFF.

The gene calls are TRBV7-2 and TRBJ2-1; 10 bases map to TRBD1. The CDR3 is 14 amino acids. Germline lookup yields CDR1 SGHTA and CDR2 FQGNSA. The ends lost 3 bases at V and 7 bases at J; junction bases unmatched: 3. The CDR3, as DNA: TGTGCCAGCAGCTTGAGGACAGGGGGAAATGAGCAGTTCTTC. Translated, it gives CASSLRTGGNEQFF.

The V and J genes are TRBV28 and TRBJ1-3, with 7 bases that match TRBD1. V lost 5 bases, J lost 0 bases, and 7 bases stayed unmatched. CDR3 length: 16 residues. Germline V CDR1 and CDR2: MDHEN, SYDVKM. The CDR3 DNA follows: TGTGCCAGCAGTAGCCACAGGGGTGCCTCTGGAAACACCATATATTTT. This gives the protein CASSSHRGASGNTIYF.

This sequence joins TRBV27 and TRBJ2-1, with 12 bases that match TRBD2. The CDR3 has 17 amino acids. V was pared by 5 bases and J by 3 bases, with 8 bases of the junction left unmatched. The germline V gene has CDR1 MNHEY and CDR2 SMNVEV (reference sequence). The CDR3 nucleotides are TGTGCCAGCAGTCCATCACTAGCGGGAGGCGTCTACAATGAGCAGTTCTTC. Protein: CASSPSLAGGVYNEQFF.